These 8 T cell receptor beta chains came from one sample sequenced in a study of blood T cell repertoires in COVID-19. Assay: immunoSEQ multiplex PCR; the TCRdb copy retains only in-frame clones and omits some. Found here are approximately 120,000 clones, 81% of them singletons; the top ten hold 8% to 13%. The sample comprised peripheral blood. The receptors stem from a human donor in a cohort sampled during active COVID-19.

This clone was detected only a few times. The V gene is TRBV16, the J gene TRBJ1-2, with 9 bases lining up with TRBD1. The CDR3 is 15 amino acids. J gave up 7 bases and V 0 bases, and 6 bases lay outside the gene matches. CDR1 KGHSY and CDR2 FQNENV come from the germline V gene. The CDR3 sequence is CASSQSIQGASGYTF. The CDR3 DNA sequence: TGTGCCAGCAGCCAATCGATACAGGGGGCAAGTGGCTACACCTTC.

V and J are TRBV19 and TRBJ1-2, with 7 bases that match TRBD1. The CDR3 consists of 14 residues. The germline V gene encodes CDR1 LNHDA and CDR2 SQIVND (reference sequence). The trim removed 5 bases at V and 1 base at J, leaving 4 bases unmatched. CDR3 sequence: CASSVRDSNYGYTF. CDR3 nucleotide sequence: TGTGCCAGTAGTGTTCGGGACAGTAACTATGGCTACACCTTC.

This chain connects TRBV7-8 to TRBJ2-5, with TRBD2 matching 9 bases. From germline, CDR1 is SGHVS and CDR2 FQNEAQ. The CDR3 length is 14 residues. The trim removed 6 bases at V and 4 bases at J, leaving 6 bases unmatched. The CDR3 coding sequence is TGTGCCAGCAGGAAAGTGACTAGCGGAGAGACCCAGTACTTC. Translation: CASRKVTSGETQYF.

V is TRBV6-5 and J is TRBJ1-2; 7 nucleotides match TRBD1. Germline trimming cut 5 bases from V and 8 bases from J; bases unmatched to any gene: 5. In germline, CDR1 is MNHEY, CDR2 SVGAGI. The CDR3 totals 12 residues. Written as DNA, the CDR3 is TGTGCCAGCAGTCCCCGCAGGGGGGGCTACACCTTC. Encoded protein: CASSPRRGGYTF.

The rearrangement joins TRBV12-3 or TRBV12-4 to TRBJ1-2; possibly TRBD1 for D (6 bases). V lost 6 bases to trimming and J lost 4 bases, with 12 bases between them. CDR3 size: 13 residues. The CDR3 DNA sequence: TGTGCCAGCAGCCCGGACAGTTTCTATGGCTACACCTTC. Translation gives CASSPDSFYGYTF.

This chain uses TRBV5-6 with TRBJ1-6, with D tentatively TRBD1 (5 bases). Germline lookup yields CDR1 SGHDT and CDR2 YYEEEE. V was trimmed by 2 bases and J by 4 bases, leaving 13 bases between them. CDR3 length: 16 amino acids. The CDR3 protein is CASSFAGTSYNSPLHF. In DNA, the CDR3 is TGTGCCAGCAGCTTCGCGGGGACCTCTTATAATTCACCCCTCCACTTT.

This clone appeared once. This chain connects TRBV25-1 to TRBJ1-2, with 7 bases fitting TRBD1. This CDR3 comprises 15 residues. Germline trimming cut 3 bases from V and 6 bases from J; bases unmatched to any gene: 10. The germline V gene encodes CDR1 MGHDK and CDR2 SYGVNS. The CDR3 reads CASSEELQGYDGYTF. For the CDR3, the DNA is TGTGCCAGCAGTGAGGAATTACAGGGGTACGATGGCTACACCTTC.

In this sample, this clone turned up once. The chain recombines TRBV30 with TRBJ1-5; 11 nucleotides align to TRBD1. The trim removed 3 bases at V and 6 bases at J, leaving 4 bases unmatched. Germline V gene data show CDR1 as GTSNPN and CDR2 as SVGIG (reference sequence). The CDR3 is made up of 14 amino acids. The CDR3 sequence: CAWRGQGGSQPQHF. DNA for the CDR3: TGTGCCTGGAGGGGACAGGGGGGCTCTCAGCCCCAGCATTTT.